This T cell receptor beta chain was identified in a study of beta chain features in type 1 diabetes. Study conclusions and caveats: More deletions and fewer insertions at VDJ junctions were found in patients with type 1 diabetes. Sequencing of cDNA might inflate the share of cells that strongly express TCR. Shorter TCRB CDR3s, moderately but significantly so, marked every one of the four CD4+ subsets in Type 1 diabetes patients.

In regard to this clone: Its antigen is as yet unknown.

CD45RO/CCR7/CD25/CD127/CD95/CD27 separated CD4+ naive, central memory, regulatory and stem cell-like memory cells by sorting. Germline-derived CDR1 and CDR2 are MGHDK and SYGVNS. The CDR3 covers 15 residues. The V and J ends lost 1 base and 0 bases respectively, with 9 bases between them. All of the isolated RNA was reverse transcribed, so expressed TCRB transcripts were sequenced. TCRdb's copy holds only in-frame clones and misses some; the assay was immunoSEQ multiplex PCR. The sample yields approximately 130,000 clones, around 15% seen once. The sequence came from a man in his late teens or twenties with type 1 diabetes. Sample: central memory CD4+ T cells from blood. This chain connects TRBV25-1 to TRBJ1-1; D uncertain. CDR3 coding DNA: TGTGCCAGCAGTGAATTGGGCAGGTTGAACACTGAAGCTTTCTTT. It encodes CASSELGRLNTEAFF.